This TCR beta chain was sequenced during a study of PD-1 blockade in classical Hodgkin lymphoma. Points from the study as a whole: TCR diversity at baseline was reported to be reduced in newly diagnosed patients relative to healthy donors. Patients newly diagnosed and complete responders had comparable baseline diversity. Nivolumab initiation under 1 year post-ASCT meant exclusion.

Per germline, CDR1 SEHNR and CDR2 FQNEAQ (reference sequence). This CDR3 has 14 amino acids. The junction had 1 base not matched to a gene; V was cut back by 4 bases and J by 1 base. Comment on this clone: Its target is not known.

As for time point: cycle 4 day 1 (C4D1), after about 6 weeks of nivolumab. Relapse was seen in all patients after autologous stem cell transplantation, and brentuximab vedotin exposure was variable. Measured with immunoSEQ multiplex PCR; TCRdb has only the in-frame clones, and not every one. Here the sample spans roughly 94,000 clones, 93% being singletons. The material sequenced was peripheral blood mononuclear cells (PBMCs), taken before the fourth cycle of nivolumab. J is TRBJ1-1 and V is TRBV7-9, with 9 bases fitting TRBD1. This TCR was sampled from a human donor with classical Hodgkin lymphoma. CDR3 protein: CASSSGQGNTEAFF. As DNA, the CDR3 is TGTGCCAGCAGCTCGGGACAGGGGAACACTGAAGCTTTCTTT.